This T cell receptor beta chain was observed in a study of OX40 agonist ivuxolimab in advanced cancers. Overall study context: Patients received ivuxolimab, an agonistic anti-OX40 (CD134) antibody.

Germline-derived CDR1 and CDR2 are MNHNY and SVGAGI (reference sequence). J was trimmed by 3 bases and V by 0 bases; bases with no gene match: 4. This CDR3 spans 15 amino acids. Exclusion applied to patients with autoimmune disease history or systemic immunosuppression. Sequencing was performed with immunoSEQ multiplex PCR; in TCRdb, only in-frame clones are kept and a portion is missing. This sample yields approximately 80,000 clones, of which around nine tenths are seen a single time; about 0.45% belongs to the top ten. Here the sequenced sample was CD4+ or CD8+ T cells sorted from blood, taken in a trial of the OX40 agonist ivuxolimab. V gene TRBV6-6 combines with J gene TRBJ1-2, with 7 bases identical to TRBD1. The sequence was obtained from an adult with an advanced solid tumor such as melanoma, head and neck, liver or kidney cancer. The CDR3 loop reads CASSYSRDRYYGYTF. In nucleotides, the CDR3 is TGTGCCAGCAGTTACTCGAGGGACAGATACTATGGCTACACCTTC.